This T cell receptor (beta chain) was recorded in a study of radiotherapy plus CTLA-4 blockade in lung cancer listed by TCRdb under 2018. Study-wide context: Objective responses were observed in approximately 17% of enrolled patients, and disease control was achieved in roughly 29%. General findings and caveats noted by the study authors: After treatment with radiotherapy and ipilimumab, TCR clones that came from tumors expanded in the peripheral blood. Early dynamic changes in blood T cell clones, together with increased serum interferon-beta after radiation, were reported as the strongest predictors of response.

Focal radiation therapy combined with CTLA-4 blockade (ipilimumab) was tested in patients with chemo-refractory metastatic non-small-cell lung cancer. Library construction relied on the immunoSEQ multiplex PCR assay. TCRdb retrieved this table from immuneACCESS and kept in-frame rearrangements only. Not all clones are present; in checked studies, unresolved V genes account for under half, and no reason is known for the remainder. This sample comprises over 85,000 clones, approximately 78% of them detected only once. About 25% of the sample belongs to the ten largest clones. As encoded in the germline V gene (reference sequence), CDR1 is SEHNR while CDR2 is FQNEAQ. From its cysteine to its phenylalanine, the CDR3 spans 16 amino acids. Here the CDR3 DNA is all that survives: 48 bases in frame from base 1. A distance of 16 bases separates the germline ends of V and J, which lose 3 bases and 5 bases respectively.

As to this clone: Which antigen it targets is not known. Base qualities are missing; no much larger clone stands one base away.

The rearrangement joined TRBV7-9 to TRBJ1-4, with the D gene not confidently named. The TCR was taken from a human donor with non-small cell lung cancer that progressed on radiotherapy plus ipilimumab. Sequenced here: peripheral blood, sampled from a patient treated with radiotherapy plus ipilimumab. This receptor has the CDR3 CASSLSGLGQNEKLFF. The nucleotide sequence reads TGTGCCAGCAGCTTGAGTGGATTGGGCCAGAATGAAAAACTGTTTTTT.